This T cell receptor (beta chain) was identified in a study of blood T cells in healthy people across ages. PCR was performed a second time for roughly 7 to 12 cycles using a sample-barcoded 5' primer and a J-beta primer mix. TCRdb re-analysed the 5' RACE reads in MiXCR, keeping a single row per CDR3 protein. The sample consists of around 1.5 million distinct CDR3 sequences, approximately 59% of them appearing once. The study's findings and limits: There was a strong correlation between TCR beta diversity and naive T cell percentage. PBMCs were not sorted, which prevented a conclusive comparison of naive versus antigen-experienced cells. Higher diversity, along with more naive CD4+ cells, distinguished long-lived donors from aged donors.

Sample donors were healthy Caucasian individuals that came from Russia, aged 6 to 90. This clonotype was counted a few times. Its antigen is currently unknown. Germline-derived CDR1 and CDR2 are LGHDT and YNNKEL (reference sequence). This CDR3 comprises 15 residues. V lost 0 bases to trimming and J lost 3 bases, with 11 bases between them. The source of this sequence is a man between 18 and 29 years old in good health. The J gene is TRBJ2-5, the V gene TRBV3-1; D perhaps matches TRBD2 (6 bases). The sample comprised blood. The CDR3 sequence: CASSQDHGREETQYF. CDR3 DNA: TGTGCCAGCAGCCAAGATCACGGGAGAGAAGAGACCCAGTACTTC.